The clone carrying this T cell receptor (beta chain) has a single count. This sample was taken from a study of shared clonotypes between healthy human individuals. Sequencing was performed with immunoSEQ multiplex PCR; in TCRdb, only in-frame clones are kept and a portion is missing. There are some 500,000 clones in the sample; approximately 94% occur only once, and about 0.06% lies in the top ten. CDR1 is MNHNS, CDR2 SASEGT, per germline. V was clipped by 0 bases and J by 5 bases; unmatched bases: 6. The CDR3 is 15 residues long. This chain joins TRBV6-1 and TRBJ2-7; 8 bases are a match to TRBD1. Sequencing input: naive CD4+ T cells sorted from blood. Subset here: CD45RA+ positively selected. The source of this sequence is a woman in her twenties or thirties in good health. The CDR3 region has the DNA TGTGCCAGCAGTGAAGCGCTGGACAGGGTCGACGAGCAGTACTTC. Its translation is CASSEALDRVDEQYF.